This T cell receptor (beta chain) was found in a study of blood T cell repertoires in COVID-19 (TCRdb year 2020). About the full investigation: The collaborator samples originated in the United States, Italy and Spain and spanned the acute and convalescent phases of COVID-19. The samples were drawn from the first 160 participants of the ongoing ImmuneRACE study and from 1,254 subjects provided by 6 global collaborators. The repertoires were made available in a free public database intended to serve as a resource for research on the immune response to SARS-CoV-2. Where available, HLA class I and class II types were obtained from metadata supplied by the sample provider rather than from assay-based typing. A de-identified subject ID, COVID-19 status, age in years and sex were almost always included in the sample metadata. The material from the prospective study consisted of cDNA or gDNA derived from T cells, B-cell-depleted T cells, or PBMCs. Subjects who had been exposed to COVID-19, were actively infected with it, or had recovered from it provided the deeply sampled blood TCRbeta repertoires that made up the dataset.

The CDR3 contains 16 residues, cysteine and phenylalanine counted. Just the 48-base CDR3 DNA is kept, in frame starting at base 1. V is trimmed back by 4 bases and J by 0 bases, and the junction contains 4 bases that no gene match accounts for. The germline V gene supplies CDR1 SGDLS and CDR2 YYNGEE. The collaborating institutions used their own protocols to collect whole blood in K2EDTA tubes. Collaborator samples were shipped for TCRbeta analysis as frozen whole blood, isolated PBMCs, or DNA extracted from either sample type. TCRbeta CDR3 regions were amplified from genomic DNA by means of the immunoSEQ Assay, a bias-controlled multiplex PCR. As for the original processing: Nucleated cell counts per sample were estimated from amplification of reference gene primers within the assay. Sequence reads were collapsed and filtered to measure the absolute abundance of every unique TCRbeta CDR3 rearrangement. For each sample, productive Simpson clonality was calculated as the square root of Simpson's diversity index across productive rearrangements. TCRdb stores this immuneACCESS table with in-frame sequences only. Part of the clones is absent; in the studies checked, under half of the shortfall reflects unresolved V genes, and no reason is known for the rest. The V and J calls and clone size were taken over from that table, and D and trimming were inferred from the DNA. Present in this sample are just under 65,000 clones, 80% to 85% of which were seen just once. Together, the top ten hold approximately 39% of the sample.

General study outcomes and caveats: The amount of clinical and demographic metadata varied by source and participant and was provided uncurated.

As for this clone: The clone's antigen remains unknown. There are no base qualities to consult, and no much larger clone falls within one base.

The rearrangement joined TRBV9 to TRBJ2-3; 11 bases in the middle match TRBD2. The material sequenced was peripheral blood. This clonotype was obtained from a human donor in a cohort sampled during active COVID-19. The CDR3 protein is CASSSGTSGSTDTQYF. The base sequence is TGTGCCAGCAGCTCCGGGACTAGCGGCAGCACAGATACGCAGTATTTT. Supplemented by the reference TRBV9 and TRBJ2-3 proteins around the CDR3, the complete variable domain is DSGVTQTPKHLITATGQRVTLRCSPRSGDLSVYWYQQSLDQGLQFLIQYYNGEERAKGNILERFSAQQFPDLHSELNLSSLELGDSALYFCASSSGTSGSTDTQYFGPGTRLTVL.